The 30 T cell receptor beta chains reported below all come from one sample, sequenced in a study of post-analysis software for immune sequencing data (dated by TCRdb to about 2015). Overall study outcomes, separate from this receptor: About 5 TRBV segments, including TRBV5-6, TRBV5-1 and TRBV20-1, were significantly more frequent in patients than controls.

For these TCRs, the target antigens are not known. The library was prepared using PCR. The instrument given in TCRdb is Illumina HiSeq 2500. To reduce PCR and sequencing biases, unique molecular identifiers were incorporated into the TCR beta cDNA libraries. Using fastp at Q25 and MiXCR, TCRdb reprocessed the public reads and kept productive beta chains. When rows share a CDR3 protein, they turn into one entry using the most common DNA and genes. Across this sample there are hundreds of thousands of distinct CDR3 sequences, with approximately 60% seen only once. Around 11% of the sample is in the top ten clones. The specimen was blood. The receptors shown here come from a girl aged 2 to 10 with multiple sclerosis.

The J gene is TRBJ2-1, the V gene TRBV20-1; 7 bases fit TRBD1. Germline values: CDR1 DFQATT, CDR2 SNEGSKA (reference sequence). Unmatched junction bases numbered 10, after V lost 6 bases and J lost 2 bases. The CDR3 runs 15 residues. The CDR3 spells CSAPPGQTPYNEQFF. The CDR3 DNA follows: TGCAGTGCCCCCCCGGGACAGACCCCCTACAATGAGCAGTTCTTC.

This clonotype came up a few times. The CDR3 bases are TGTGCCAGCAGCGTTATTCCGATGGGGGGTGGAGAGACCCAGTACTTC. This translates into CASSVIPMGGGETQYF. The chain links TRBV11-2 to TRBJ2-5; weak D call: TRBD2 (6 bases). This CDR3 is built from 16 residues. Germline V gene data show CDR1 as SGHAT and CDR2 as FQNNGV. V lost 5 bases, J lost 4 bases, and 20 bases lay in between.

The chain uses TRBV7-8 and TRBJ2-7; 7 bases align to TRBD2. The germline V gene encodes CDR1 SGHVS and CDR2 FQNEAQ. V gave up 5 bases and J gave up 3 bases; unmatched junction bases: 4. The CDR3 covers 13 residues. The CDR3 sequence: CASSITSVYEQYF. The CDR3 DNA reads TGTGCCAGCAGCATCACTAGCGTCTACGAGCAGTACTTC.

There are a few counts of this clonotype. V is TRBV2 and J is TRBJ2-1; TRBD1 or TRBD2 may be the D gene (5 bases each). V lost 7 bases and J 7 bases, leaving 14 bases between the germline ends. The CDR3 totals 13 residues. Germline CDR1 SNHLY, CDR2 FYNNEI. In nucleotides, the CDR3 is TGTGCCAGCATCAGGGACCAGCCTAATGAGCAGTTCTTC. Translation gives CASIRDQPNEQFF.

In this sample, this clonotype turned up once. The chain carries TRBV27 and TRBJ2-1, with D maybe TRBD1 (6 bases). CDR1 and CDR2 (germline): MNHEY, SMNVEV (reference sequence). V was cut by 3 bases and J by 6 bases, with 15 bases left in between. The CDR3 extends over 15 amino acids. CDR3 sequence reads: CASSLGQGRSNEQFF. CDR3 sequence (DNA): TGTGCCAGCAGTTTGGGTCAGGGGAGAAGCAATGAGCAGTTCTTC.

The sample holds one count of this clonotype. This chain connects TRBV4-3 to TRBJ1-2; D is unclear. This CDR3 is built from 13 residues. Per the germline V gene, CDR1 is LGHNA and CDR2 is YSLEER. V was trimmed by 3 bases and J by 1 base, leaving 6 bases between them. The CDR3 is CASSHRVNYGYTF. CDR3 in DNA: TGCGCCAGCAGCCACCGGGTTAACTATGGCTACACCTTC.

The CDR3, as DNA: TGTGCCAGCATTCAGGGTTTGGACACTGAAGCTTTCTTT. Translating gives CASIQGLDTEAFF. This chain joins TRBV6-5 and TRBJ1-1; D might be TRBD1 (5 bases). The CDR3 covers 13 residues. Germline-derived CDR1 and CDR2 are MNHEY and SVGAGI. V shed 7 bases and J shed 3 bases, with 12 bases lying between them.

V is TRBV7-2 and J is TRBJ2-3, with TRBD1 matching over 9 bases. Per the germline V gene, CDR1 is SGHTA and CDR2 is FQGNSA. V was clipped by 3 bases and J by 4 bases; unmatched bases: 5. The CDR3 sequence is 15 residues long. The CDR3 coding sequence is TGTGCCAGCAGCTTGGACAGGGGAGGCGCAGATACGCAGTATTTT. Residues: CASSLDRGGADTQYF.

The chain employs TRBV11-2 and TRBJ2-4; TRBD2 matches at 7 bases. With the DNA end fitting TRBJ2-7 better, the J assignment may be wrong. Germline V gene sequence: CDR1 SGHAT, CDR2 FQNNGV. This CDR3 has 19 residues. CDR3 residues: CASSLARRERDNYSYEQYF. Here the CDR3 DNA reads TGTGCCAGCAGCTTAGCACGGCGGGAGCGCGATAACTACTCCTACGAGCAGTACTTC.

V gene TRBV20-1 combines with J gene TRBJ2-1, with 11 bases lining up with TRBD2. The J segment lost 4 bases and the V segment lost 1 base, leaving 9 bases of the junction unmatched. Germline CDR1 and CDR2: DFQATT and SNEGSKA (reference sequence). The CDR3 extends over 17 amino acids. The CDR3 region is CSARGNSGGAVYNEQFF. CDR3 DNA: TGCAGTGCTAGAGGAAATAGCGGGGGGGCCGTGTACAATGAGCAGTTCTTC.

The chain combines TRBV20-1 with TRBJ2-7; TRBD1 is a possible D gene (6 bases). Trimming took 6 bases from V and 3 from J, leaving 15 bases between them. The CDR3 spans 13 residues. Germline CDR1 and CDR2: DFQATT and SNEGSKA (reference sequence). CDR3 in DNA: TGCAGTGCACAATCACAGGGTGACTACGAGCAGTACTTC. Protein product: CSAQSQGDYEQYF.

This chain uses TRBV20-1 with TRBJ2-5; D uncertain. CDR1 and CDR2 from the germline V gene are DFQATT and SNEGSKA (reference sequence). The CDR3 spans 12 residues. The V end lost 3 bases, the J end lost 2 bases, and 7 bases lay between the germline ends. This CDR3 reads CSARSTQETQYF. The CDR3 bases are TGCAGTGCTAGGAGTACTCAAGAGACCCAGTACTTC.

The chain couples TRBV12-3 or TRBV12-4 to TRBJ1-2; the D is unclear. The CDR3 consists of 11 residues. With 8 bases removed from V and 4 bases from J, the gap between germline ends came to 8 bases. In DNA, the CDR3 is TGTGCCAGCGGATCCTCCTATGGCTACACCTTC. It encodes CASGSSYGYTF.

The gene calls are TRBV5-1 and TRBJ2-7; D is uncertain. Trimming removed 2 bases from V and 4 bases from J, with 13 bases in between. The CDR3 extends over 14 amino acids. Germline CDR1 reads SGHRS; CDR2 reads YFSETQ. CDR3 nucleotides: TGCGCCAGCAGCTTAAAAAACGAGCGATACGAGCAGTACTTC. Residues: CASSLKNERYEQYF.

This sequence joins TRBV12-3 or TRBV12-4 and TRBJ1-2; D possibly corresponds to TRBD1 (5 bases). The CDR3 is 14 amino acids. V was pared by 2 bases and J by 1 base, with 8 bases between. The chain's CDR3 is CASSLSRGNYGYTF. CDR3 DNA: TGTGCCAGCAGTTTATCAAGGGGTAACTATGGCTACACCTTC.

Only a few counts were recorded for this clonotype. The chain employs TRBV7-9 and TRBJ2-1; 9 bases line up with TRBD2. Germline CDR1 is SEHNR and CDR2 is FQNEAQ (reference sequence). V lost 5 bases and J lost 5; bases outside the gene matches: 10. This CDR3 region has 16 residues. Here the CDR3 DNA reads TGTGCCAGCAGCCCAAGGAGCGGGGGGACGAACAATGAGCAGTTCTTC. It codes for CASSPRSGGTNNEQFF.

The chain employs TRBV5-1 and TRBJ1-4; the D gene is possibly TRBD1 (6 bases). Germline CDR1 reads SGHRS; CDR2 reads YFSETQ. The CDR3 sequence is 15 residues long. V shed 4 bases and J shed 7 bases, with 17 bases lying between them. In DNA form, the CDR3 reads TGCGCCAGCAGCCTAGGTGGGGACAACGCTGAAAAACTGTTTTTT. Its translation is CASSLGGDNAEKLFF.

As concerns this clonotype: Mismatch with germline at one junction end may stem from a read error. The chain recombines TRBV10-1 with TRBJ2-5; tentatively, D is TRBD1 or TRBD2 (6 bases each). The CDR3 is 16 residues long. Germline-derived CDR1 and CDR2 are WNHNN and SYGVQD (reference sequence). CDR3 protein: CAGSESKTGTQETQYF. The CDR3 DNA reads as TGCGCCGGCAGTGAGTCGAAAACAGGGACTCAAGAGACCCAGTACTTC.

V and J are TRBV7-9 and TRBJ2-3, with 7 positions matching TRBD1. After removal of 1 base from V and 2 bases from J, the junction contained 9 bases not matched to a gene. The germline V gene encodes CDR1 SEHNR and CDR2 FQNEAQ (reference sequence). CDR3 size: 17 residues. CDR3 protein: CASSLGSDRRPTDTQYF. The CDR3 region has the DNA TGTGCCAGCAGCTTAGGCTCGGACAGGCGACCCACAGATACGCAGTATTTT.

This chain connects TRBV5-5 to TRBJ2-5; 10 bases map to TRBD1. Per the germline V gene, CDR1 is SGHKS and CDR2 is YYEKEE (reference sequence). The CDR3 loop spans 15 amino acids. With V trimmed by 1 base and J by 11 bases, 11 bases remained unmatched. CDR3 coding DNA: TGTGCCAGCAGCTTGTTTGGGACAGGGGATAGGGAGCAGTACTTC. It is translated as CASSLFGTGDREQYF. The variable domain in full, completed from reference TRBV5-5 and TRBJ2-5, reads DAGVTQSPTHLIKTRGQQVTLRCSPISGHKSVSWYQQVLGQGPQFIFQYYEKEERGRGNFPDRFSARQFPNYSSELNVNALLLGDSALYLCASSLFGTGDREQYFGPGTRLLVL.

The chain combines TRBV19 with TRBJ1-2; D gene unclear. The germline gives CDR1 LNHDA, CDR2 SQIVND (reference sequence). The CDR3 has 15 amino acids. V gave up 6 bases and J gave up 6 bases, with 20 bases separating them. The CDR3 DNA follows: TGTGCCAGTAGGGAGGACGGGCTCCGGCCCCATGGCTACACCTTC. Residues: CASREDGLRPHGYTF.

The V gene is TRBV7-9, the J gene TRBJ1-1; 7 nucleotides align to TRBD1. The germline V gene has CDR1 SEHNR and CDR2 FQNEAQ (reference sequence). The CDR3 is 14 amino acids. The V gene end was trimmed by 6 bases and the J gene end by 1 base; junction bases not matched to a gene: 5. DNA for the CDR3: TGTGCCAGCAGGAAGTCAGGGGGGAACACTGAAGCTTTCTTT. This encodes CASRKSGGNTEAFF.

V usage is TRBV4-2 and J usage is TRBJ2-7, with 8 nucleotides matching TRBD2. TRBJ2-5 explains the end of the DNA better; the J call may be wrong. Germline CDR1 LGHNA, CDR2 YNFKEQ. The CDR3 is 15 amino acids. CDR3 nucleotides: TGTGCCAGCAGCCAAGCTCTGGCTAGCGGGGAGACCCAGTACTTC. Amino acid sequence: CASSQALASGETQYF.

This chain links TRBV7-9 with TRBJ1-2; 9 nucleotides align to TRBD1. V was clipped by 0 bases and J by 2 bases; unmatched bases: 4. Per germline, CDR1 SEHNR and CDR2 FQNEAQ (reference sequence). There are 16 residues in the CDR3. The CDR3 DNA sequence: TGTGCCAGCAGCTTAGCCGGGACAGGGACCAACTATGGCTACACCTTC. Translation gives CASSLAGTGTNYGYTF.

The chain recombines TRBV5-1 with TRBJ2-5, with 11 bases matching TRBD2. The CDR3 is 15 residues long. Trimming at V came to 7 bases and at J to 2 bases, leaving 7 bases not matched to a gene. Germline V lookup: CDR1 SGHRS, CDR2 YFSETQ. In nucleotides, the CDR3 is TGCGCCAGCCTCGGACTAGCGGGTAAACAAGAGACCCAGTACTTC. It translates to CASLGLAGKQETQYF. The full variable domain, its missing parts supplied by reference TRBV5-1 and TRBJ2-5, is KAGVTQTPRYLIKTRGQQVTLSCSPISGHRSVSWYQQTPGQGLQFLFEYFSETQRNKGNFPGRFSGRQFSNSRSEMNVSTLELGDSALYLCASLGLAGKQETQYFGPGTRLLVL.

The chain combines TRBV7-2 with TRBJ2-5; the D gene is possibly TRBD1 (6 bases). TRBJ2-4 explains the end of the DNA better; the J call may be wrong. CDR3 size: 14 residues. Germline V gives CDR1 SGHTA, CDR2 FQGNSA. The CDR3 protein is CASNPQGSENIQYF. CDR3 coding DNA: TGTGCCAGCAACCCCCAGGGGTCGGAAAACATTCAGTACTTC.

This chain connects TRBV4-1 to TRBJ2-4, with D unclear. Germline values: CDR1 MGHRA, CDR2 YSYEKL. V lost 5 bases to trimming and J lost 0 bases, with 11 bases between them. This CDR3 has 15 amino acids. CDR3 sequence: CASSSIQLAKNIQYF. DNA for the CDR3: TGCGCCAGCAGCTCGATACAACTAGCCAAAAACATTCAGTACTTC.

J is TRBJ1-5 and V is TRBV29-1; 9 bases map to TRBD1. Germline CDR1 is SQVTM and CDR2 is ANQGSEA. The CDR3 is 13 residues long. The V segment lost 6 bases and the J segment 7 bases; nucleotides outside the gene matches: 7. The CDR3 DNA is TGCAGCGTGCTCGGGACAGGGAGCCAGCCCCAGCATTTT. Translation: CSVLGTGSQPQHF.

This chain connects TRBV7-3 to TRBJ1-2; 10 bases are shared with TRBD1. The V gene end was trimmed by 3 bases and the J gene end by 4 bases; junction bases not matched to a gene: 8. Germline V gene sequence: CDR1 SGHTA, CDR2 FQGTGA. The CDR3 loop spans 16 amino acids. CDR3 sequence: CASSLTGTGASYGYTF. For the CDR3, the DNA is TGTGCCAGCAGCTTGACTGGGACAGGGGCCTCCTATGGCTACACCTTC.

This clonotype was picked up one time. In DNA form, the CDR3 reads TGTGCCAGCAGCACGATCCCAGATGCGGAGTATTTT. Its translation is CASSTIPDAEYF. J is TRBJ2-3 and V is TRBV12-3 or TRBV12-4; unclear D gene. CDR3 length equals 12 residues. The V and J ends lost 6 bases and 13 bases respectively, with 17 bases between them.